The entry below gives a single T cell receptor beta chain sequence along with its context. Different DNA sequences within this sample yield the same CDR3. This sample is part of a study of blood T cell repertoires in COVID-19. The wider study: Some COVID-19 samples were acute and others convalescent; all came from the United States, Italy and Spain.

It was during active infection that Seattle patients were enrolled and then longitudinally followed. The ends were cut back, 3 bases at V and 2 bases at J, with 7 bases in the middle. Germline V CDR1 and CDR2: DFQATT, SNEGSKA (reference sequence). This CDR3 spans 12 amino acids. Assay used: immunoSEQ multiplex PCR; TCRdb lists only in-frame clones, some missing. Among hundreds of thousands of clones listed, approximately 88% were seen once. Sequencing was carried out using peripheral blood. The receptor was derived from a woman in her 70s with COVID-19, enrolled during active disease. V is TRBV20-1 and J is TRBJ2-5, with D uncertain. The CDR3 DNA is TGCAGTGCTAGTCTACTACAAGAGACCCAGTACTTC. It translates to CSASLLQETQYF.